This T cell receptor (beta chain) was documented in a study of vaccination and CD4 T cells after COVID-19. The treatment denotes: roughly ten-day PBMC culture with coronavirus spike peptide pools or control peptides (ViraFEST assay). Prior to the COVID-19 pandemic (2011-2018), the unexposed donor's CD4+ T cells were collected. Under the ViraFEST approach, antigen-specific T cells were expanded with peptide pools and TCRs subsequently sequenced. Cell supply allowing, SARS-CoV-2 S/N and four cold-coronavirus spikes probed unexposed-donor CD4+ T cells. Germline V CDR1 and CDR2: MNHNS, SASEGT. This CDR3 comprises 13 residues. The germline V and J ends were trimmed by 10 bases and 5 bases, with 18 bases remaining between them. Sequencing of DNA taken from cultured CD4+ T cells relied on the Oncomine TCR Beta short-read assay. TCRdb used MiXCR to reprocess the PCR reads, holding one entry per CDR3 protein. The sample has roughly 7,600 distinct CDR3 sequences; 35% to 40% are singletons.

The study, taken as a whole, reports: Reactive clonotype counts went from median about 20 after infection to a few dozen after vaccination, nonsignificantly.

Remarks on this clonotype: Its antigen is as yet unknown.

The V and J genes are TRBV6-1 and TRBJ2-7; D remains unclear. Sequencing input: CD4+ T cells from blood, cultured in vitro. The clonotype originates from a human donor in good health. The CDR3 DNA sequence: TGTGCCACCAGGCCCCCGGGTCGGGACGAGCAGTACTTC. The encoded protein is CATRPPGRDEQYF.